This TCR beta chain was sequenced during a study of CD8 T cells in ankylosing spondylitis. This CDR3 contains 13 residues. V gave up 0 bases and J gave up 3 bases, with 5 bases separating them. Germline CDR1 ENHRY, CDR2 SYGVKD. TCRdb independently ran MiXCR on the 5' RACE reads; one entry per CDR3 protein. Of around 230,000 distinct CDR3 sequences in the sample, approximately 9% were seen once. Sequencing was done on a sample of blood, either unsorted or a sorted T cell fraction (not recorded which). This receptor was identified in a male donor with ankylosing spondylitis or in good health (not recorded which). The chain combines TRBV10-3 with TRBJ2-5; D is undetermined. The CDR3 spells CAISESAEETQYF. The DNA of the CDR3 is TGTGCCATCAGTGAGTCCGCGGAAGAGACCCAGTACTTC.